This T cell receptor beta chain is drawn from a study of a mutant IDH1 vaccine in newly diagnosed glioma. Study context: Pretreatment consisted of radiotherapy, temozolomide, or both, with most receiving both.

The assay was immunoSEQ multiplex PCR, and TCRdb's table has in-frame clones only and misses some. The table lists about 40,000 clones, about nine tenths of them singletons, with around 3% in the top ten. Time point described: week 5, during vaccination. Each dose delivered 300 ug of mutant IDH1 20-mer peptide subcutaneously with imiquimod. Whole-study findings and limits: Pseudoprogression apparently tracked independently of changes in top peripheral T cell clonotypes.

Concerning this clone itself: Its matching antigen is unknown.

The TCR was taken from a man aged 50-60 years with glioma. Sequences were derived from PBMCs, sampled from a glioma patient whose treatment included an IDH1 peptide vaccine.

As DNA, the CDR3 is TGTGCCAGCAGCCCGACTAGCGACCCCTACAATGAGCAGTTCTTC. This gives the protein CASSPTSDPYNEQFF. The gene calls are TRBV5-5 and TRBJ2-1, with TRBD2 matching 8 bases. Germline values: CDR1 SGHKS, CDR2 YYEKEE (reference sequence). CDR3 length: 15 amino acids. The V and J ends lost 4 bases and 2 bases, in that order; junction bases with no gene match: 5.